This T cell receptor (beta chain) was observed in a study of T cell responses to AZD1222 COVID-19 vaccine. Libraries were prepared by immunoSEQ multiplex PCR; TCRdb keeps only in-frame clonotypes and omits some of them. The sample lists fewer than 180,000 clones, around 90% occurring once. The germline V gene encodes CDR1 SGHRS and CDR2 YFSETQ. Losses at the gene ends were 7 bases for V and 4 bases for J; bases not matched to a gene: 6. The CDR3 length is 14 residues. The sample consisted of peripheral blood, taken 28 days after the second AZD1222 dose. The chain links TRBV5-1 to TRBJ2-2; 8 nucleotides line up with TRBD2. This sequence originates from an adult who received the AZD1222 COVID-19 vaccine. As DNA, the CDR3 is TGCGCCAGCCGGCGGGAGGTGGGCACCGGGGAGCTGTTTTTT. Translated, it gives CASRREVGTGELFF.